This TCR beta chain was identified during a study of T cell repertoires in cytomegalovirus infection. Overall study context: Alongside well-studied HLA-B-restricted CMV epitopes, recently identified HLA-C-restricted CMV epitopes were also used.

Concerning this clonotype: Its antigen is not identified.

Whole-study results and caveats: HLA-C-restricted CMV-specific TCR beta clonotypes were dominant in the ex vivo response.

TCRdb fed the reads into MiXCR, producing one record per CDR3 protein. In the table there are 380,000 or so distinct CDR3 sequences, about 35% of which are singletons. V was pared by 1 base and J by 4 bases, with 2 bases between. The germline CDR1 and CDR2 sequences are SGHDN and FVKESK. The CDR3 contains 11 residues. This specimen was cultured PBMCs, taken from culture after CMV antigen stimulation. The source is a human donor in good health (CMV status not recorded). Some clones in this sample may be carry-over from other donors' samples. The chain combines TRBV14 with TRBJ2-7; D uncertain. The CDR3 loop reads CASSQAYEQYF. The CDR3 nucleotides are TGTGCCAGCAGCCAAGCGTACGAGCAGTACTTC.